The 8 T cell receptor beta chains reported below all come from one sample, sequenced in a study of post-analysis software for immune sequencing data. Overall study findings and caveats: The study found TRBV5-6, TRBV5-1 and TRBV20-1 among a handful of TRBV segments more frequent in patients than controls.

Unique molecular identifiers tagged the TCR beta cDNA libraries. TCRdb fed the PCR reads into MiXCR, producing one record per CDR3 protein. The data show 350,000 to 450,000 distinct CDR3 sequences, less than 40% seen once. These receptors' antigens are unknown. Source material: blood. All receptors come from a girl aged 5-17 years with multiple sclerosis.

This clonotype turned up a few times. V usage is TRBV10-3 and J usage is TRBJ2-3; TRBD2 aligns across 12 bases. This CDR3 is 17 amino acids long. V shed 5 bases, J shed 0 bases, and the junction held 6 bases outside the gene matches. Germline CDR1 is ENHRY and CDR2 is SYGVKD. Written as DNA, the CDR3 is TGTGCCATCAGTCCGACTAGCGGGGGCCTTAGCACAGATACGCAGTATTTT. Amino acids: CAISPTSGGLSTDTQYF.

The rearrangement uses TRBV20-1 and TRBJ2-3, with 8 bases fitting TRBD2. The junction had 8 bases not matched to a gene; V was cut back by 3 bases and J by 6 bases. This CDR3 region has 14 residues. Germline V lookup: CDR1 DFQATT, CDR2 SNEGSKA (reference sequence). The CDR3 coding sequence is TGCAGTGCTAGTAGCCAGCGGGGGAGCGATACGCAGTATTTT. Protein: CSASSQRGSDTQYF.

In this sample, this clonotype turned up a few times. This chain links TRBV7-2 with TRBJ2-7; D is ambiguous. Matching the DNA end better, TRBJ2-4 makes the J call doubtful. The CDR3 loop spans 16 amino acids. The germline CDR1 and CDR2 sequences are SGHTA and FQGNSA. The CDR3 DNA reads TGTGCCAGCAGCCCCAGACCCGTTGCAGGACGGAACATTCAGTACTTC. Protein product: CASSPRPVAGRNIQYF.

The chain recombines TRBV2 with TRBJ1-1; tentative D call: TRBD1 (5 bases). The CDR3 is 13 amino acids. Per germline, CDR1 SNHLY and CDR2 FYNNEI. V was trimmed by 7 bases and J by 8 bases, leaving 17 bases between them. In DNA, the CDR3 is TGTGCCAGCAATGGCAGGGACCTTGGGGAAGCTTTCTTT. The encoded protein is CASNGRDLGEAFF.

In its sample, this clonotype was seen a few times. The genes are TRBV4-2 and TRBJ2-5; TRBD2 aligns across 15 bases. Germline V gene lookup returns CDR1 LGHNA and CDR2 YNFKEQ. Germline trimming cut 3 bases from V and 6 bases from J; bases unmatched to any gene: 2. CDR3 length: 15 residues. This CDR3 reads CASSQGLAGGQTQYF. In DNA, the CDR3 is TGTGCCAGCAGCCAGGGACTAGCGGGGGGACAGACCCAGTACTTC.

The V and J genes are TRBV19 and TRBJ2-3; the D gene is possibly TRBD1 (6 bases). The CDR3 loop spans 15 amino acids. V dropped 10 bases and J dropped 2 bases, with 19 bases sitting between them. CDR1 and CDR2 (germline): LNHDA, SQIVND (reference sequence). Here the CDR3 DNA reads TGTGCCATCTCCCCGGGGCAGGGGAACACAGATACGCAGTATTTT. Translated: CAISPGQGNTDTQYF.

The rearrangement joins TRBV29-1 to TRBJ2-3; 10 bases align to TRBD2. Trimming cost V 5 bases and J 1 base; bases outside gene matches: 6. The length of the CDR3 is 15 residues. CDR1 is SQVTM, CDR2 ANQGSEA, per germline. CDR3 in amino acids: CSVLTSGAGTDTQYF. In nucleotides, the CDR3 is TGCAGCGTTTTAACTAGCGGGGCAGGCACAGATACGCAGTATTTT.

The CDR3 nucleotides read TGTGCCAGCTCCGACCAGATTAATTCACCCCTCCACTTT. Translated, it gives CASSDQINSPLHF. V usage is TRBV3-1 and J usage is TRBJ1-6; D not certain. V was trimmed by 8 bases and J by 6 bases, leaving 11 bases between them. The CDR3 sequence is 13 residues long. Per the germline V gene, CDR1 is LGHDT and CDR2 is YNNKEL (reference sequence).